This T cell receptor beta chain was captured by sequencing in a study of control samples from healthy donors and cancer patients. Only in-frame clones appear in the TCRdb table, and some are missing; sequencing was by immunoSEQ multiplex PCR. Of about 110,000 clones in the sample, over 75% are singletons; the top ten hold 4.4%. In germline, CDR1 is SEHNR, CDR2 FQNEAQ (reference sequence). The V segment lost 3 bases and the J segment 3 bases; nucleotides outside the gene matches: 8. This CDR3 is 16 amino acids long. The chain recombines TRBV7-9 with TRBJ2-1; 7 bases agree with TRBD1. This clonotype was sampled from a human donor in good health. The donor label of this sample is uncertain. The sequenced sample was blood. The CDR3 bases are TGTGCCAGCAGCTTGGACAGGAGTAGAAACTACAATGAGCAGTTCTTC. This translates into CASSLDRSRNYNEQFF.